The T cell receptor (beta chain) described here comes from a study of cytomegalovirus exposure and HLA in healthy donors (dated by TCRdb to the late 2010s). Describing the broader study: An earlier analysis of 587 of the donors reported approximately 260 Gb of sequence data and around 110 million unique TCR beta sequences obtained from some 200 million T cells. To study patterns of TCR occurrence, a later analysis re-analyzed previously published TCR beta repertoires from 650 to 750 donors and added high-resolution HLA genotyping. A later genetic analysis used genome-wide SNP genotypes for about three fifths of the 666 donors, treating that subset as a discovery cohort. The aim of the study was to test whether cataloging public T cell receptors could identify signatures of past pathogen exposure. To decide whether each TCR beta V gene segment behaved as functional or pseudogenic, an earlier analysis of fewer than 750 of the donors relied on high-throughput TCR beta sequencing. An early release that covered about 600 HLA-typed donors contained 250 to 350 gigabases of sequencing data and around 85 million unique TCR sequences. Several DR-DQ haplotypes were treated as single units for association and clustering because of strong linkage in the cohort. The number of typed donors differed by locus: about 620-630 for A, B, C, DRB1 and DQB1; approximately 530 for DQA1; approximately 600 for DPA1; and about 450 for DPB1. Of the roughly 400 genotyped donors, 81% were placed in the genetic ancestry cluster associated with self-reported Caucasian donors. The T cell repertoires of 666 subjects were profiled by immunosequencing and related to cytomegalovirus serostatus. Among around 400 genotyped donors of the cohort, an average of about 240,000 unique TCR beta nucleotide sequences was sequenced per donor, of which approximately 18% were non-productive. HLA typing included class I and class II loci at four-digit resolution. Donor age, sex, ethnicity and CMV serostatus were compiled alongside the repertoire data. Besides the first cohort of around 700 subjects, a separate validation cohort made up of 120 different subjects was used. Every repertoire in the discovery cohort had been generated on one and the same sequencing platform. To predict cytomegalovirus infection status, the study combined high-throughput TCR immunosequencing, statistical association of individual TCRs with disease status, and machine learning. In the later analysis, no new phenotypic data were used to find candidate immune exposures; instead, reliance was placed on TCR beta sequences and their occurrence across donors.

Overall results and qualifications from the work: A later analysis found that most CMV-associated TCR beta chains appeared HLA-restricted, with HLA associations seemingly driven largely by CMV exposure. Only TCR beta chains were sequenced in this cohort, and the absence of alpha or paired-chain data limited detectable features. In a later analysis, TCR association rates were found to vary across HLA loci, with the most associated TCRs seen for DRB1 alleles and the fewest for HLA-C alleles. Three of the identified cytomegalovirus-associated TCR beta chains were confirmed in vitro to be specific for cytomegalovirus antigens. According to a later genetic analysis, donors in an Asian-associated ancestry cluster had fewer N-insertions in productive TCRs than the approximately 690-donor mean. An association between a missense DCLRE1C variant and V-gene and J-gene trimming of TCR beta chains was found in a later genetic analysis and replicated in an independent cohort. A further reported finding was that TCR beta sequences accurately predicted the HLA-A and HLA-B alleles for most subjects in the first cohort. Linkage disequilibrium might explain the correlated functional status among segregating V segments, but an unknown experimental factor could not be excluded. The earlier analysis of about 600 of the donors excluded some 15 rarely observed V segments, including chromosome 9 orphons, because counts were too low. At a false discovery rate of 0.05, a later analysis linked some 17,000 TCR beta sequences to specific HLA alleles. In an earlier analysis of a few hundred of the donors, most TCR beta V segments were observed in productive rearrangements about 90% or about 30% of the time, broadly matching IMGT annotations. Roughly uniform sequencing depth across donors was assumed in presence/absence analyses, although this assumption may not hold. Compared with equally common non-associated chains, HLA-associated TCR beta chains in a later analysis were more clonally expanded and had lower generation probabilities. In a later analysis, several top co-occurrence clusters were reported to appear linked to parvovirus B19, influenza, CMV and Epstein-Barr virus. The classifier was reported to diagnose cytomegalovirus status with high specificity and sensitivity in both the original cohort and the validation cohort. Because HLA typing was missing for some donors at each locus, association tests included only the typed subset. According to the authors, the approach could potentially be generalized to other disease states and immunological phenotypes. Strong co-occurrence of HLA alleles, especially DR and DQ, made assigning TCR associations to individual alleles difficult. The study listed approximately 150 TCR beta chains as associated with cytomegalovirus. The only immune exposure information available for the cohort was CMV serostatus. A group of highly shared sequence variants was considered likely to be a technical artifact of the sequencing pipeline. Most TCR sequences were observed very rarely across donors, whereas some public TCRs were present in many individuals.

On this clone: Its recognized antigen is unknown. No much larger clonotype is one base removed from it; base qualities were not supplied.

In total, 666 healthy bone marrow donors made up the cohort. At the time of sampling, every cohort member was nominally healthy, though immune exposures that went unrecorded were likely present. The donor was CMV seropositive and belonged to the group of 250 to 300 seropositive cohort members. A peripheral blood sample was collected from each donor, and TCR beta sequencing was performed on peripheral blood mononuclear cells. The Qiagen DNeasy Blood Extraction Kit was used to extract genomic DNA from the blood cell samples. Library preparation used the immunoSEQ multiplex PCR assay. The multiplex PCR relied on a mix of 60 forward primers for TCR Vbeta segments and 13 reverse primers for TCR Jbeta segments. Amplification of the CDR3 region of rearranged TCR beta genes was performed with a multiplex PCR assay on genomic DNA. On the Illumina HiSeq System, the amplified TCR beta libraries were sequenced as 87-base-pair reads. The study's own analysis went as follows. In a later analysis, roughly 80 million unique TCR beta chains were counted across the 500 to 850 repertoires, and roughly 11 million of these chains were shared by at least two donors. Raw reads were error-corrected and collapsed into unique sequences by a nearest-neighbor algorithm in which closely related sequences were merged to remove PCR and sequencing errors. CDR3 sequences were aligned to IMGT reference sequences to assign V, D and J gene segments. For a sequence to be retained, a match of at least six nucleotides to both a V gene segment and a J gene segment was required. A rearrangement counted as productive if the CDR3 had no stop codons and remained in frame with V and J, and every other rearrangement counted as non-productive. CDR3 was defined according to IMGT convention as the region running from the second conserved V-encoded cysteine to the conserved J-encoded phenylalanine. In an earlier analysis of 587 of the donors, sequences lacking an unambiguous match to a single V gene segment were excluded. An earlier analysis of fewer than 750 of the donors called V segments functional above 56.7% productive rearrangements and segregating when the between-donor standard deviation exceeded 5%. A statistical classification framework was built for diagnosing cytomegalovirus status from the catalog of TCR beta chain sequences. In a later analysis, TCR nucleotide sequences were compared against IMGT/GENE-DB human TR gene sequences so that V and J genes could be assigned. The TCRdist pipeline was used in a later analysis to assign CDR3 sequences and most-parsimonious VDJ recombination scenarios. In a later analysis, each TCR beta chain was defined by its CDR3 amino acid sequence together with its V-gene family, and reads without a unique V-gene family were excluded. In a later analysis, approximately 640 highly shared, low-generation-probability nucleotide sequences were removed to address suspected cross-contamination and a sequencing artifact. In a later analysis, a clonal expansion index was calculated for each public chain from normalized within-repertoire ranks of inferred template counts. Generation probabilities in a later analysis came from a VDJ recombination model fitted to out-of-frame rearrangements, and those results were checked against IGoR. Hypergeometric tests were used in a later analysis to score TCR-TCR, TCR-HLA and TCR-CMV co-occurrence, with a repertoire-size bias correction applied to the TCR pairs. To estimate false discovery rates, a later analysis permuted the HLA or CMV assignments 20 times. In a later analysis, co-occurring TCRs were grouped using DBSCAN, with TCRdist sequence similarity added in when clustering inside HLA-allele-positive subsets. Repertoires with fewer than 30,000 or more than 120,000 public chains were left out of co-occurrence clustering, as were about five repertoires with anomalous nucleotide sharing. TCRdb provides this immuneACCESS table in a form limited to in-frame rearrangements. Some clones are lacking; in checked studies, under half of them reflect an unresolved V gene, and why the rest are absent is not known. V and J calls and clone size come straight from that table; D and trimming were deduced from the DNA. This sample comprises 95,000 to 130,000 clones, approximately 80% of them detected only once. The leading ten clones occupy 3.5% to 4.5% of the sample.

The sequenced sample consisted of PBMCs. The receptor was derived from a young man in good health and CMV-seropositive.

The CDR3 corresponds to CASAGELAGSNQPQHF. The sequence in DNA is TGTGCCAGCGCCGGGGAGCTCGCCGGTAGCAATCAGCCCCAGCATTTT. Recombination linked TRBV2 to TRBJ1-5; no confident D gene assignment can be made. Deletion took 8 bases off V and 0 bases off J, with a span of 17 bases between the germline ends. The CDR3 covers 16 residues, taking in both the cysteine and the phenylalanine. Just CDR3 DNA is preserved here, 48 bases in frame from base 1. Sequences SNHLY (CDR1) and FYNNEI (CDR2) are obtained from the germline V gene.